The 25 T cell receptor beta chains given below trace back to one sample, sequenced in a study of T cell clones after liver transplantation. Measured with immunoSEQ multiplex PCR; TCRdb has only the in-frame clones, and not every one. Among under 90,000 clones, roughly 80% were seen once, and the ten largest hold about 0.6%. Sequenced here: CD4+ T cells from blood, sampled before liver transplant. These receptors were collected from a human donor who received a liver transplant.

In its sample, this clone was seen a few times. This chain joins TRBV11-2 and TRBJ2-1; tentative D call: TRBD1 (5 bases). The germline V gene has CDR1 SGHAT and CDR2 FQNNGV. The CDR3 sequence is 13 residues long. V lost 0 bases, J lost 10 bases, and 10 bases lay in between. The CDR3, as DNA: TGTGCCAGCAGCTTAGACAGGGCCCGGGAGCAGTTCTTC. Translated, it gives CASSLDRAREQFF. Full variable domain (rest looked up from reference TRBV11-2 and TRBJ2-1): EAGVAQSPRYKIIEKRQSVAFWCNPISGHATLYWYQQILGQGPKLLIQFQNNGVVDDSQLPKDRFSAERLKGVDSTLKIQPAKLEDSAVYLCASSLDRAREQFFGPGTRLTVL.

V gene TRBV19 combines with J gene TRBJ1-2; TRBD1 is a possible D gene (6 bases). The V end lost 3 bases, the J end lost 5 bases, and 13 bases lay between the germline ends. Germline V CDR1 and CDR2: LNHDA, SQIVND (reference sequence). The CDR3 runs to 14 residues. The CDR3 DNA reads TGTGCCAGTAGTATCTACAGGGAAGGATATGGCTACACCTTC. This codes for CASSIYREGYGYTF.

This clone occurred a few times. The chain is built from TRBV18 and TRBJ1-5, with 7 bases matching TRBD1. Trimming took 6 bases from V and 6 from J; bases not matched to a gene: 5. The germline gives CDR1 KGHSH, CDR2 LQKENI. This CDR3 region has 13 residues. Written as DNA, the CDR3 is TGTGCCAGCTCGCAGGACAGGAGTCAGCCCCAGCATTTT. Protein: CASSQDRSQPQHF.

This clone was counted once. The chain is built from TRBV7-2 and TRBJ2-1; possible D gene TRBD2, 6 bases. Germline V gene sequence: CDR1 SGHTA, CDR2 FQGNSA. The CDR3 is made up of 14 amino acids. The V and J ends lost 3 bases and 4 bases respectively, with 10 bases between them. The CDR3 sequence is CASSLSGPYNEQFF. The CDR3 DNA is TGTGCCAGCAGCTTGAGCGGGCCGTACAATGAGCAGTTCTTC.

The rearrangement uses TRBV29-1 and TRBJ2-1; possibly TRBD2 for D (5 bases). The CDR3 is made up of 13 amino acids. The germline V gene has CDR1 SQVTM and CDR2 ANQGSEA. CDR3 loop: CIAGTVAYNEQFF. In nucleotides, the CDR3 is TGCATTGCGGGCACAGTGGCCTACAATGAGCAGTTCTTC.

The chain has TRBV6-1 and TRBJ2-1; D is unclear. The V gene's germline CDR1 is MNHNS and CDR2 SASEGT. This CDR3 region has 15 residues. V lost 6 bases and J 2 bases, leaving 14 bases between the germline ends. CDR3 amino acids: CASRKERWPYNEQFF. In nucleotides, the CDR3 is TGTGCCAGCAGAAAAGAGCGTTGGCCCTACAATGAGCAGTTCTTC.

This chain links TRBV18 with TRBJ2-7; 7 bases are a match to TRBD2. The CDR3 is 14 residues long. V was clipped by 2 bases and J by 3 bases; unmatched bases: 4. Germline V lookup: CDR1 KGHSH, CDR2 LQKENI. The CDR3 DNA sequence: TGTGCCAGCTCACCATTGGAGCGGGGCTACGAGCAGTACTTC. The encoded protein is CASSPLERGYEQYF.

The gene calls are TRBV10-3 and TRBJ2-5, with D tentatively TRBD2 (5 bases). V gave up 3 bases and J gave up 5 bases, with 25 bases separating them. Germline assignment: CDR1 ENHRY and CDR2 SYGVKD. This CDR3 spans 18 amino acids. CDR3 coding DNA: TGTGCCATCAGTGACCCCGTCGGGGTACGGTCAGGTCGGGAGACCCAGTACTTC. Its protein is CAISDPVGVRSGRETQYF.

The chain is built from TRBV4-1 and TRBJ2-3, with 7 bases fitting TRBD2. The CDR3 runs to 17 residues. V gave up 4 bases and J gave up 5 bases; unmatched junction bases: 15. Germline V gene data show CDR1 as MGHRA and CDR2 as YSYEKL. The CDR3 DNA is TGCGCCAGCAGCCCCGGATTGGGCGGGAGAAGGGGAGATACGCAGTATTTT. This codes for CASSPGLGGRRGDTQYF.

The CDR3 bases are TGTGCCAGCAGCTCCAATTTTGACGGATTTGAAGCTTTCTTT. Amino acids: CASSSNFDGFEAFF. V is TRBV7-8 and J is TRBJ1-1; no clear D. V lost 4 bases and J lost 7, with 16 bases in between. Germline CDR1 SGHVS, CDR2 FQNEAQ. CDR3 length: 14 amino acids.

This chain connects TRBV6-6 to TRBJ2-1; D may be TRBD2 (7 bases). Germline V CDR1 and CDR2: MNHNY, SVGAGI (reference sequence). This CDR3 is 16 amino acids long. V lost 6 bases to trimming and J lost 5 bases, with 20 bases between them. This CDR3 is CASSHRGAGDHNEQFF. The CDR3 coding sequence is TGTGCCAGCAGCCACCGGGGGGCGGGAGACCACAATGAGCAGTTCTTC.

The genes are TRBV21-1 and TRBJ2-3. TRBV21-1 is described as a pseudogene. CDR3 length equals 14 residues. The CDR3 region is CASSNPPCTDTQYF. In nucleotides, the CDR3 is TGTGCCAGCAGCAATCCACCCTGCACAGATACGCAGTATTTT.

The chain couples TRBV18 to TRBJ1-1, with no clear D. There are 13 residues in the CDR3. CDR1 is KGHSH, CDR2 LQKENI, per germline. V lost 1 base and J lost 1, with 4 bases in between. CDR3 DNA: TGTGCCAGCTCACCACAGGCGAACACTGAAGCTTTCTTT. It encodes CASSPQANTEAFF.

The chain joins TRBV7-2 to TRBJ2-1; D remains unclear. The CDR3 sequence is 11 residues long. The germline V and J ends were trimmed by 4 bases and 9 bases, with 7 bases remaining between them. Germline V gene sequence: CDR1 SGHTA, CDR2 FQGNSA. Here the CDR3 DNA reads TGTGCCAGCAGCTCCATAAGTGAGCAGTTCTTC. This codes for CASSSISEQFF.

This clone was seen more than once but under ten times. The chain recombines TRBV4-1 with TRBJ1-5, with D perhaps matching TRBD1 (5 bases). The germline V and J ends were trimmed by 1 base and 4 bases, with 11 bases remaining between them. Looked up from germline, CDR1 is MGHRA and CDR2 is YSYEKL. This CDR3 comprises 15 residues. CDR3 DNA sequence: TGCGCCAGCAGCCAAGGGTGGGGGGGTAATCAGCCCCAGCATTTT. Its translation: CASSQGWGGNQPQHF.

The V gene is TRBV5-1, the J gene TRBJ1-3; D remains unclear. V was pared by 0 bases and J by 0 bases, with 4 bases between. This CDR3 comprises 14 residues. CDR1 is SGHRS and CDR2 is YFSETQ in the germline V gene. The CDR3 region has the DNA TGCGCCAGCAGCTTGGTTGCCTCTGGAAACACCATATATTTT. Residues: CASSLVASGNTIYF.

This sequence joins TRBV30 and TRBJ1-5; 7 positions match TRBD1. CDR1 GTSNPN and CDR2 SVGIG come from the germline V gene (reference sequence). This CDR3 has 15 residues. Unmatched junction bases numbered 8, after V lost 5 bases and J lost 1 base. The CDR3 loop reads CAWRQPDRSNQPQHF. CDR3 sequence (DNA): TGTGCCTGGCGACAACCGGACAGGAGCAATCAGCCCCAGCATTTT. The variable domain in full, completed from reference TRBV30 and TRBJ1-5, reads SQTIHQWPATLVQPVGSPLSLECTVEGTSNPNLYWYRQAAGRGLQLLFYSVGIGQISSEVPQNLSASRPQDRQFILSSKKLLLSDSGFYLCAWRQPDRSNQPQHFGDGTRLSIL.

The V call is TRBV4-3, the J call TRBJ2-1; D perhaps matches TRBD1 (5 bases). The germline CDR1 and CDR2 sequences are LGHNA and YSLEER. V shed 4 bases and J shed 6 bases, with 19 bases lying between them. CDR3 size: 16 residues. CDR3 nucleotide sequence: TGCGCCAGCAGCCGATTGACCCTGGGGCTACGCAATGAGCAGTTCTTC. It is translated as CASSRLTLGLRNEQFF.

The chain recombines TRBV7-9 with TRBJ1-4; D is uncertain. V gave up 1 base and J gave up 8 bases, with 14 bases separating them. Germline CDR1 SEHNR, CDR2 FQNEAQ (reference sequence). CDR3 length equals 15 residues. CDR3 amino acids: CASSLDTSSREKLFF. The DNA for the CDR3 is TGTGCCAGCAGCTTAGACACTTCTTCAAGGGAAAAACTGTTTTTT.

The chain carries TRBV25-1 and TRBJ1-2; 9 positions match TRBD1. The germline CDR1 and CDR2 sequences are MGHDK and SYGVNS. V gave up 3 bases and J gave up 5 bases; unmatched junction bases: 10. This CDR3 is built from 16 residues. The CDR3 DNA reads as TGTGCCAGCAGTGATGTTCGGACAGGGGAGGTATATGGCTACACCTTC. It is translated as CASSDVRTGEVYGYTF.

The chain carries TRBV4-1 and TRBJ2-1; 12 nucleotides match TRBD2. V shed 1 base and J 4 bases; nucleotides not matched to a gene: 11. This CDR3 has 19 amino acids. Germline CDR1 reads MGHRA; CDR2 reads YSYEKL. The CDR3 DNA follows: TGCGCCAGCAGCCAAGGAAAGGATACGACTAGCGGGAGATACAATGAGCAGTTCTTC. As protein: CASSQGKDTTSGRYNEQFF.

The chain couples TRBV4-3 to TRBJ1-1; D uncertain. V dropped 2 bases and J dropped 5 bases, with 9 bases sitting between them. Germline CDR1 is LGHNA and CDR2 is YSLEER. This CDR3 comprises 13 residues. Here the CDR3 DNA reads TGCGCCAGCAGCCAATTTCCGGCAACTGAAGCTTTCTTT. This translates into CASSQFPATEAFF.

The chain couples TRBV29-1 to TRBJ1-4; D unclear. Between the trimmed V and J ends, which lost 4 bases and 8 bases, there was a span of 8 bases. CDR3 length equals 11 residues. Germline V gene lookup returns CDR1 SQVTM and CDR2 ANQGSEA. As DNA, the CDR3 is TGCAGCGTTGTAGTCTGGGAAAAACTGTTTTTT. This sequence encodes CSVVVWEKLFF.

The table lists this clone with a count of one. J is TRBJ2-5 and V is TRBV7-8, with 14 bases lining up with TRBD2. Germline V gene lookup returns CDR1 SGHVS and CDR2 FQNEAQ. This CDR3 is built from 16 residues. With V trimmed by 5 bases and J by 1 base, 3 bases remained unmatched. The CDR3: CASSEGLAGGQETQYF. The CDR3 coding sequence is TGTGCCAGCAGCGAAGGACTAGCGGGAGGCCAAGAGACCCAGTACTTC.

This CDR3 is CATSREGGQNYEQYF. As DNA, the CDR3 is TGTGCCACCAGCAGAGAGGGGGGACAGAACTACGAGCAGTACTTC. This rearrangement joins TRBV15 to TRBJ2-7; D might be TRBD1 (7 bases). Per germline, CDR1 LNHNV and CDR2 YYDKDF (reference sequence). The CDR3 is 15 amino acids. V lost 0 bases and J lost 3, with 12 bases in between.